Detailed here is one T cell receptor beta chain. This clonotype was picked up many times. It lacks a known antigen. No quality values exist for individual bases; no much larger clone is one base distant. TCRdb lists the instrument as Illumina HiSeq 1500. TCRdb itself trimmed the public reads at Q25 with fastp, ran MiXCR and retained productive beta chains. Identical CDR3 protein sequences are pooled into one entry, listed with their most common genes and DNA. In all, the sample holds roughly 500,000 distinct CDR3 sequences, and 11% of those were seen once. The ten most abundant clones make up 10% of the sample. Trimming costs V 3 bases and J 6 bases, and their ends lie 12 bases apart. Counted from cysteine to phenylalanine, this CDR3 has 13 amino acids. Left in the record is the CDR3 DNA by itself, 39 bases read in frame from the first base. The germline V gene sets CDR1 to MNHEY and CDR2 to SVGAGI. These data are taken from a study of T cell repertoires in cytomegalovirus infection (dated by TCRdb to between 2019 and 2020). At the level of the whole study: The HLA type of each donor mattered for the analysis, because public TCR beta signatures pointed to carriage of CMV infection along with the matching HLA type.

On the study overall, not on this receptor specifically: Cumulative frequency of public TCR beta family members discriminated carriers of CMV infection plus the relevant HLA type in this cohort and an independent approximately 340-donor cohort. The ex vivo response was dominated by HLA-C-restricted CMV-specific TCR beta clonotypes, which also provided the single most frequent clonotype in two of eight donors.

Material: PBMCs. The source of this sequence is a human donor in good health (CMV status not recorded). Some clones in this sample may be carry-over from other donors' samples. The V gene is TRBV6-5 and the J gene is TRBJ2-7; no D segment can be confidently identified. The DNA is as follows: TGTGCCAGCAGTTATACCCCGTGGGGCGAGCAGTACTTC. Its protein is CASSYTPWGEQYF.